This T cell receptor (beta chain) was recovered during a study of T cells in Graves' hyperthyroidism and ophthalmopathy (dated by TCRdb to between 2018 and 2020). Looking at the study overall: A discovery cohort of around 98 patients, about 40 with Graves' ophthalmopathy and 55 to 60 with stable Graves' hyperthyroidism, was used to find distinguishing TCR V-J signatures. Prospective prediction of ophthalmopathy was tested in an independent validation cohort of fewer than 20 hyperthyroidism patients and some 17 patients who later progressed to ophthalmopathy. The approximately 100 discovery patients were divided at random into training and test sets in a 7:3 ratio. The study also compared thyroid tissue and blood T-cell repertoires from about six Graves' hyperthyroidism patients. After sampling, hyperthyroidism patients received methimazole starting at 30 mg daily, and ophthalmopathy patients received high-dose intravenous methylprednisolone. The paper describes TCR Vbeta CDR3 sequencing of 140 or so peripheral blood samples, made up of some 40 ophthalmopathy patients, some 76 hyperthyroidism patients and 17 progressor patients.

The CDR3 spans 16 residues, from the cysteine through the phenylalanine. The DNA shown is the 48-base CDR3, in frame from base 1. Relative to germline, V is 0 bases shorter and J is 6 bases shorter, with 20 bases between their ends. As encoded in the germline V gene (reference sequence), CDR1 is DFQATT while CDR2 is SNEGSKA. To note about this clonotype: The specificity of this receptor is unknown. There are no base qualities to consult, and no much larger clone falls within one base.

Amplification of TCR beta CDR3 regions was carried out from RNA transcripts. A first-round RT-PCR of the TCR CDR3 used the HTBI primer set with the Qiagen OneStep RT-PCR kit. Libraries were constructed in a second round of multiplex PCR, after which size selection and purification were carried out. Sequencing of the libraries was done on an Illumina HiSeq2000 using paired-end 100 bp reads. The original methods were these. SOAPnuke was used to process the raw data, throwing out any read that contained adapters or uncalled bases, had a mean Phred below 15, or lacked an exact constant-primer or identifier match. High-quality paired reads were merged with COPE v1.2.5, and unique nucleotide sequences were defined as clonotypes. MiTCR v1.1 was used to align clonotypes to the IMGT TRBV, TRBD and TRBJ reference segments. The analysis included only V-J combinations with a frequency above 0.0001, which together covered approximately 99% of the repertoires. A TCS score was defined as the ratio of F50 (clonal expansion) to E x V (chaos), with BLOSUM62-based TCRdist applied between CDR3 peptides within each V-J. Welch's t-statistics and random forest reduced 514 V-J features to roughly 13, which were used in a naive Bayes classifier (R e1071). The similarity between thyroid and blood repertoires was quantified using the Morisita-Horn index. TCRdb cleaned the public reads at Q25 with fastp, built clones with MiXCR and kept in-frame beta chains. Here each entry gathers all rows of one CDR3 protein and keeps the most common genes and DNA. These V and J calls derive from TCRdb rather than the authors' analysis. A total of approximately 640,000 distinct CDR3 sequences appear in this sample, roughly 46% of them only once. In total, the top ten clones hold under 8% of the sample.

Study-wide conclusions, independent of this receptor: Blood samples also contained most of the expanded thyroid clonotypes (frequency above 0.001), which suggests that blood repertoires may reflect thyroid immune responses. Sample size was not statistically predetermined, and investigators were not blinded to group allocation. In validation, progression to ophthalmopathy was predicted by the model with 55% to 71% sensitivity and 72.22% specificity, a median of roughly six months before onset. In cross-validation, a model built on a 13 V-J signature told ophthalmopathy apart from stable hyperthyroidism with under 90% sensitivity and 81% to 82% specificity, and in testing the same model reached 80%/75%.

Any patient with an uncontrolled infection, another autoimmune disease, pregnancy or lactation was excluded. Clinical symptoms, serum thyroxine and TRAb, thyroid ultrasound, and orbital computed tomography formed the basis for the diagnoses. Trizol reagent was used to extract total RNA, and RNA quality was then checked on an Agilent 2100 Bioanalyzer. Sequencing was performed on peripheral blood or thyroid tissue (not recorded which). This chain is built from TRBV20-1 and TRBJ1-1, with no reliable assignment of the D segment. This clonotype originated in an adult man with Graves' disease, either hyperthyroidism or ophthalmopathy (not recorded which). The CDR3 corresponds to CSARDRFGPGKAEAFF. Read as DNA, the sequence is TGCAGTGCTAGAGATCGGTTCGGTCCCGGGAAGGCTGAAGCTTTCTTT.